The source of this T cell receptor (beta chain) is a study of T cell responses to AZD1222 COVID-19 vaccine. The sample holds a few counts of this clone. Here immunoSEQ multiplex PCR was the method, and the copy in TCRdb shows in-frame clones only, minus some. The table records around 110,000 clones, around 89% of them present only once. The CDR3 runs to 13 residues. Germline V gene data show CDR1 as SGHTA and CDR2 as FQGTGA. The V gene lost 5 bases and the J gene lost 5 bases, with 10 bases spanning the gap. The chain carries TRBV7-3 and TRBJ2-1, with D uncertain. Source: peripheral blood, taken on day 0 of AZD1222 vaccination. The clonotype comes from an adult in good health. The CDR3 bases are TGTGCCAGCAGCCCCTTTCTCCACAATGAGCAGTTCTTC. Protein sequence: CASSPFLHNEQFF.